The 32 T cell receptor beta chains presented below share a single source sample, sequenced in a study of Ad26.COV2.S vaccination and SARS-CoV-2 variants. Assay: immunoSEQ multiplex PCR; the TCRdb copy retains only in-frame clones and omits some. Of a few hundred thousand clones in the sample, about 80% were seen once. Treatment in this sample: about 20 received Ad26.COV2.S at low or high dose, single or two shots; roughly 5 received placebo; per-sample allocation not given. Collection of samples fell on day 63 after the first vaccine or placebo injection. The sample here was peripheral blood, taken in a trial of Ad26.COV2.S vaccine versus placebo. The receptors here all came from a person between 18 and 60 years old who received the Ad26.COV2.S COVID-19 vaccine or a placebo.

V and J are TRBV4-3 and TRBJ1-2, with no clear D. Trimming stripped 1 base from V and 0 bases from J, with 9 bases between. CDR1 and CDR2 from the germline V gene are LGHNA and YSLEER. The CDR3 has 15 residues. DNA of the CDR3: TGCGCCAGCAGCCAAGTAAAGGATTCTAACTATGGCTACACCTTC. Its protein is CASSQVKDSNYGYTF.

This clone was detected once. This rearrangement joins TRBV12-3 or TRBV12-4 to TRBJ1-1, with D unresolved. Trimming removed 4 bases from V and 9 bases from J, with 12 bases in between. CDR3 length: 12 residues. CDR3 sequence: CASSSLEVQAFF. DNA for the CDR3: TGTGCCAGCAGTTCCCTCGAGGTGCAAGCTTTCTTT.

V gene TRBV29-1 combines with J gene TRBJ1-4; 7 bases fit TRBD1. The length of the CDR3 is 14 residues. J gave up 8 bases and V 6 bases, and 12 bases lay outside the gene matches. Germline V gene sequence: CDR1 SQVTM, CDR2 ANQGSEA. The CDR3 reads CSVADRARGEKLFF. CDR3 sequence (DNA): TGCAGCGTGGCCGACAGGGCCCGGGGAGAAAAACTGTTTTTT.

This sequence joins TRBV9 and TRBJ2-2; TRBD2 might be the D (6 bases). The V and J ends lost 3 bases and 2 bases respectively, with 11 bases between them. CDR3 length: 15 residues. Germline CDR1 SGDLS, CDR2 YYNGEE. The CDR3 protein is CASSEGLQNTGELFF. DNA of the CDR3: TGTGCCAGCAGCGAGGGACTCCAAAACACCGGGGAGCTGTTTTTT. Based on the CDR3 plus reference TRBV9 and TRBJ2-2, the full variable domain is DSGVTQTPKHLITATGQRVTLRCSPRSGDLSVYWYQQSLDQGLQFLIQYYNGEERAKGNILERFSAQQFPDLHSELNLSSLELGDSALYFCASSEGLQNTGELFFGEGSRLTVL.

The CDR3 coding sequence is TGTGCCAGCACCCGGGACTGGCTCCAAGATACGCAGTATTTT. Translating gives CASTRDWLQDTQYF. The V and J genes are TRBV9 and TRBJ2-3; a weak D match, TRBD2 (6 bases). Looked up from germline, CDR1 is SGDLS and CDR2 is YYNGEE. The CDR3 consists of 14 residues. V lost 6 bases and J lost 5, with 16 bases in between. The entire variable domain, with the rest obtained from reference TRBV9 and TRBJ2-3, is as follows: DSGVTQTPKHLITATGQRVTLRCSPRSGDLSVYWYQQSLDQGLQFLIQYYNGEERAKGNILERFSAQQFPDLHSELNLSSLELGDSALYFCASTRDWLQDTQYFGPGTRLTVL.

This chain joins TRBV5-1 and TRBJ2-3; D is uncertain. The germline V and J ends were trimmed by 2 bases and 4 bases, with 8 bases remaining between them. CDR1 is SGHRS, CDR2 YFSETQ, per germline. This CDR3 region has 13 residues. CDR3 nucleotide sequence: TGCGCCAGCAGCTTAGGACCCGCAGATACGCAGTATTTT. Its protein product is CASSLGPADTQYF.

The chain couples TRBV6-6 to TRBJ1-1, with D unresolved. CDR1 is MNHNY, CDR2 SVGAGI, per germline (reference sequence). The CDR3 is 11 amino acids. Trimming pared 7 bases from V and 1 base from J, leaving 4 bases between. CDR3: CASTPNTEAFF. CDR3 coding DNA: TGTGCCAGCACTCCGAACACTGAAGCTTTCTTT.

The chain carries TRBV5-1 and TRBJ2-1, with unresolved D. Trimming removed 4 bases at V and 8 bases at J, with 13 bases between. The CDR3 extends over 13 amino acids. CDR1 is SGHRS and CDR2 is YFSETQ in the germline V gene. The CDR3 sequence is CASSPGQTHEQFF. Here the CDR3 DNA reads TGCGCCAGCAGCCCGGGCCAGACCCATGAGCAGTTCTTC.

The genes are TRBV5-6 and TRBJ2-1, with D hard to call. CDR3 length: 13 amino acids. Germline loops: CDR1 SGHDT, CDR2 YYEEEE. V lost 1 base to trimming and J lost 6 bases, with 8 bases between them. CDR3 sequence reads: CASSLYRGNEQFF. DNA of the CDR3: TGTGCCAGCAGCTTGTATAGAGGCAATGAGCAGTTCTTC.

The chain carries TRBV2 and TRBJ2-7, with D hard to call. The CDR3 length is 12 residues. Germline V lookup: CDR1 SNHLY, CDR2 FYNNEI. V was cut by 2 bases and J by 3 bases, with 5 bases left in between. The CDR3 DNA reads as TGTGCCAGCAGTGAACAGGTCTACGAGCAGTACTTC. It is translated as CASSEQVYEQYF.

The chain couples TRBV7-9 to TRBJ1-1; no firm D call. The CDR3 totals 13 residues. Germline CDR1 is SEHNR and CDR2 is FQNEAQ (reference sequence). V gave up 1 base and J gave up 6 bases, with 9 bases separating them. CDR3 bases: TGTGCCAGCAGCTTAGGGGTAAGGTCTGAAGCTTTCTTT. As protein: CASSLGVRSEAFF.

V is TRBV6-1 and J is TRBJ1-2; perhaps TRBD1 as D (6 bases). CDR1 is MNHNS and CDR2 is SASEGT in the germline V gene. The CDR3 has 16 amino acids. Deletions cut 0 bases from V and 2 bases from J, with 13 bases between. The CDR3 DNA sequence: TGTGCCAGCAGTGAAGCGAAGGGGGTGCCCAACTATGGCTACACCTTC. Translation gives CASSEAKGVPNYGYTF.

This chain links TRBV9 with TRBJ1-2, with a tentative D call TRBD1 (5 bases). Germline V CDR1 and CDR2: SGDLS, YYNGEE. V gave up 2 bases and J gave up 4 bases, with 9 bases separating them. The CDR3 length is 13 residues. The CDR3 DNA follows: TGTGCCAGCAGCGTGGGGGAGCTCTATGGCTACACCTTC. The encoded protein is CASSVGELYGYTF.

The genes are TRBV30 and TRBJ2-3; D is possibly TRBD1 (7 bases). The CDR3 runs 15 residues. Germline V CDR1 and CDR2: GTSNPN, SVGIG (reference sequence). Trimming took off 6 bases at V and 1 base at J, with 17 bases between the two ends. The CDR3 DNA follows: TGTGCCTGCCCCAAGAGCAGGGGGGGCACAGATACGCAGTATTTT. Amino acids: CACPKSRGGTDTQYF.

The chain recombines TRBV6-1 with TRBJ1-4, with D unclear. V gave up 2 bases and J gave up 8 bases, with 9 bases separating them. The CDR3 extends over 13 amino acids. The germline V gene has CDR1 MNHNS and CDR2 SASEGT. Written as DNA, the CDR3 is TGTGCCAGCAGTGAATATGGGGAAGAAAAACTGTTTTTT. Its translation is CASSEYGEEKLFF.

V usage is TRBV2 and J usage is TRBJ1-2, with 9 bases that match TRBD1. The CDR3 consists of 15 residues. Looked up from germline, CDR1 is SNHLY and CDR2 is FYNNEI. J lost 3 bases, V lost 4 bases, and 6 bases had no gene match. The CDR3 spells CASSVKRTGDYGYTF. In DNA form, the CDR3 reads TGTGCCAGCAGTGTAAAAAGGACAGGGGACTATGGCTACACCTTC. Combining the CDR3 with reference TRBV2 and TRBJ1-2 gives the whole variable domain EPEVTQTPSHQVTQMGQEVILRCVPISNHLYFYWYRQILGQKVEFLVSFYNNEISEKSEIFDDQFSVERPDGSNFTLKIRSTKLEDSAMYFCASSVKRTGDYGYTFGSGTRLTVV.

On this clone itself: Its ends do not fully match the called genes, so a read error is possible. This chain joins TRBV19 and TRBJ2-7, with TRBD1 matching over 9 bases. The CDR3 consists of 14 residues. The germline gives CDR1 LNHDA, CDR2 SQIVND (reference sequence). CDR3 amino acids: CASSIGTGAYGQYF. CDR3 DNA: TGTGCCAGTAGTATAGGGACAGGGGCGTACGGGCAGTACTTC.

J is TRBJ2-3 and V is TRBV27, with a tentative D call TRBD1 (5 bases). With 4 bases removed from V and 3 bases from J, the gap between germline ends came to 14 bases. There are 15 residues in the CDR3. The germline gives CDR1 MNHEY, CDR2 SMNVEV (reference sequence). The DNA for the CDR3 is TGTGCCAGCAGTTCGTGGGCAGGGCGGACAGATACGCAGTATTTT. Translation: CASSSWAGRTDTQYF.

The genes are TRBV11-2 and TRBJ2-4; the match to TRBD1 covers 9 bases. CDR3 length: 13 residues. V trimming: 3 bases; J trimming: 6 bases; junction bases outside the gene matches: 0. Germline values: CDR1 SGHAT, CDR2 FQNNGV. The CDR3 DNA sequence: TGTGCCAGCAGCTTGGGACAGGGAAACATTCAGTACTTC. Encoded protein: CASSLGQGNIQYF.

This sequence joins TRBV6-5 and TRBJ1-4; no firm D call. This CDR3 is 15 amino acids long. Germline V gives CDR1 MNHEY, CDR2 SVGAGI. The V and J ends lost 5 bases and 5 bases respectively, with 15 bases between them. CDR3: CASSLGLQGNEKLFF. The CDR3 DNA reads TGTGCCAGCAGTCTCGGTCTTCAAGGCAATGAAAAACTGTTTTTT.

The chain uses TRBV5-4 and TRBJ2-3; maybe TRBD2 (5 bases). The V gene's germline CDR1 is SGHNT and CDR2 YYREEE (reference sequence). This CDR3 region has 14 residues. V shed 4 bases and J shed 6 bases, with 15 bases lying between them. The CDR3 coding sequence is TGTGCCAGCAGCCCCGGGAATATCCGCGATACGCAGTATTTT. Translating it yields CASSPGNIRDTQYF.

This chain links TRBV11-3 with TRBJ1-6, with D perhaps matching TRBD1 (5 bases). The CDR3 extends over 13 amino acids. With 6 bases removed from V and 10 bases from J, the gap between germline ends came to 13 bases. Germline-derived CDR1 and CDR2 are SGHNT and YENEEA. Here the CDR3 DNA reads TGTGCCAGCAGTCAGGGCGGAGGATCACCCCTCCACTTT. Translating gives CASSQGGGSPLHF.

The chain links TRBV5-1 to TRBJ2-2; 7 bases agree with TRBD2. Germline lookup yields CDR1 SGHRS and CDR2 YFSETQ. The CDR3 extends over 17 amino acids. J was trimmed by 0 bases and V by 2 bases; bases with no gene match: 7. CDR3 sequence reads: CASSFYGSGSNTGELFF. CDR3 sequence (DNA): TGCGCCAGCAGCTTTTATGGTAGCGGGTCGAACACCGGGGAGCTGTTTTTT.

The sample holds one count of this clone. The CDR3 reads CASSLGTRGPNTRGYTF. The CDR3, as DNA: TGTGCCAGCAGCTTAGGGACCCGGGGCCCCAATACTCGGGGCTACACCTTC. The chain has TRBV7-9 and TRBJ1-2, with D possibly being TRBD1 (5 bases). Germline assignment: CDR1 SEHNR and CDR2 FQNEAQ (reference sequence). V dropped 1 base and J dropped 8 bases, with 23 bases sitting between them. CDR3 size: 17 residues.

In this sample, this clone turned up once. The V gene is TRBV5-1, the J gene TRBJ1-1; a possible D gene is TRBD1 (6 bases). Trimming pared 3 bases from V and 0 bases from J, leaving 15 bases between. The CDR3 runs 16 residues. The V gene's germline CDR1 is SGHRS and CDR2 YFSETQ. CDR3 in DNA: TGCGCCAGCAGCTGGGCTCCGGACAGAATGAACACTGAAGCTTTCTTT. Amino acids: CASSWAPDRMNTEAFF.

This clone was counted once. CDR3 in DNA: TGTGCCTGGACCTTCTTAGACGGCTACACCTTC. Its translation is CAWTFLDGYTF. The chain is built from TRBV30 and TRBJ1-2; D gene ambiguous. The CDR3 is made up of 11 amino acids. V dropped 4 bases and J dropped 8 bases, with 11 bases sitting between them. Germline V lookup: CDR1 GTSNPN, CDR2 SVGIG (reference sequence).

CDR3 sequence reads: CASSFGLSYEQYF. The CDR3 coding sequence is TGTGCCAGCAGCTTCGGCTTGTCCTACGAGCAGTACTTC. V and J are TRBV7-9 and TRBJ2-7; D not certain. In germline, CDR1 is SEHNR, CDR2 FQNEAQ (reference sequence). Trimming shortened V by 3 bases and J by 1 base, and 7 bases separated the two germline ends. This CDR3 comprises 13 residues.

CDR3 sequence (DNA): TGTGCCAGCAGTCCGCAACCGGGACGGTCGAATTCACCCCTCCACTTT. Its protein product is CASSPQPGRSNSPLHF. The genes are TRBV27 and TRBJ1-6, with D maybe TRBD1 (5 bases). The ends were cut back, 5 bases at V and 7 bases at J, with 18 bases in the middle. Germline V gives CDR1 MNHEY, CDR2 SMNVEV (reference sequence). The CDR3 is made up of 16 amino acids.

This clone was observed a handful of times. The chain combines TRBV6-2 or TRBV6-3 with TRBJ2-6; unclear D gene. The germline CDR1 and CDR2 sequences are MNHEY and SVGEGT. The V and J ends lost 7 bases and 0 bases respectively, with 19 bases between them. This CDR3 has 18 residues. The CDR3 spells CASTPEADPFSGANVLTF. The CDR3, as DNA: TGTGCCAGCACCCCAGAGGCAGACCCTTTCTCTGGGGCCAACGTCCTGACTTTC.

The chain carries TRBV2 and TRBJ2-2; 7 bases map to TRBD2. Germline CDR1 is SNHLY and CDR2 is FYNNEI. J gave up 5 bases and V 11 bases, and 2 bases lay outside the gene matches. The CDR3 length is 11 residues. This CDR3 reads CAGSGTGELFF. The CDR3 DNA reads TGTGCCGGTAGCGGGACCGGGGAGCTGTTTTTT. Full variable domain (remainder filled in from reference TRBV2 and TRBJ2-2): EPEVTQTPSHQVTQMGQEVILRCVPISNHLYFYWYRQILGQKVEFLVSFYNNEISEKSEIFDDQFSVERPDGSNFTLKIRSTKLEDSAMYFCAGSGTGELFFGEGSRLTVL.

The chain combines TRBV1 with TRBJ2-5; TRBD2 is taken as the D call from the table, unchecked against the DNA. TRBV1 represents a pseudogene. CDR3 length equals 19 residues. The CDR3 bases are TGCACCAGCAGCCAAGAAAGAACTAGCGGGGGGGCCGAAAAAGAGACCCAGTACTTC. Translation gives CTSSQERTSGGAEKETQYF.

The rearrangement links TRBV6-1 to TRBJ1-4; D not resolved. The CDR3 contains 14 residues. V lost 0 bases to trimming and J lost 8 bases, with 10 bases between them. Germline V gives CDR1 MNHNS, CDR2 SASEGT. CDR3 region: CASSEAVAGEKLFF. In DNA form, the CDR3 reads TGTGCCAGCAGTGAAGCGGTCGCGGGGGAAAAACTGTTTTTT.